This record covers a single TCR beta chain. Its ends do not fully match the called genes, so a read error is possible. The data belong to a study of T cells of healthy individuals. Germline V CDR1 and CDR2: WSHSY, SAAADI. The CDR3 runs 15 residues. TCRdb used MiXCR to reprocess the 5' RACE reads, holding one entry per CDR3 protein. Here the sample spans about 57,000 distinct CDR3 sequences, 16% being singletons. The origin of this receptor is a human donor in good health. The gene calls are TRBV10-2 and TRBJ2-1, with 7 nucleotides matching TRBD2. The CDR3 DNA reads TGCGCCAGCAGTTTTGGGGGAGGGATAAACAATAAGCAGTTCTTC. Translated, it gives CASSFGGGINNKQFF.